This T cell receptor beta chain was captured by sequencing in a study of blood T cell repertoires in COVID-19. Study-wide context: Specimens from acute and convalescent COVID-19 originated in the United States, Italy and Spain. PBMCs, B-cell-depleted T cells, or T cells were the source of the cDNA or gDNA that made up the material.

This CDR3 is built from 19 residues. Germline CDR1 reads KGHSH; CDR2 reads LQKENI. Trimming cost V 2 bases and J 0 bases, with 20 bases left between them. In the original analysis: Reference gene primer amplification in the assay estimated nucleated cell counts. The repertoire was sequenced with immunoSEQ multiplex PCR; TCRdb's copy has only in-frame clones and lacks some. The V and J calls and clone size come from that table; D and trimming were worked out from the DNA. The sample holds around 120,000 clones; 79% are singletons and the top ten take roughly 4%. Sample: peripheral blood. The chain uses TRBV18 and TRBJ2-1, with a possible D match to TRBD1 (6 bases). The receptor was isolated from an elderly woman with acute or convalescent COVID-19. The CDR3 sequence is CASSPLRGGGLSSYNEQFF. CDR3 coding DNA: TGTGCCAGCTCACCATTGAGAGGGGGTGGGCTTAGCTCCTACAATGAGCAGTTCTTC.